A single TCR beta chain is shown here with its context. Its target is not known. Blood sampling took place at baseline, cycle 4 day 1, and cycle 7 day 1. Losses at the gene ends were 1 base for V and 3 bases for J; bases not matched to a gene: 7. The CDR3 extends over 16 amino acids. Germline assignment: CDR1 MGHDK and CDR2 SYGVNS. Measured with immunoSEQ multiplex PCR; TCRdb has only the in-frame clones, and not every one. Among fewer than 35,000 clones listed, 90% were seen once. This specimen belongs to a study of OX40 agonist ivuxolimab in advanced cancers. Study-wide results and caveats: The authors did not determine the antigen specificity of the expanded peripheral T cells. At 0.1-3.0 mg/kg, partial responders had clonal expansion among the lowest observed. CD4+ and CD8+ blood T cells expanded clonally by week 6 at 0.1 to 3.0 mg/kg.

The TCR comes from an adult with an advanced solid tumor such as melanoma, head and neck, liver or kidney cancer. V gene TRBV25-1 combines with J gene TRBJ2-3, with 7 nucleotides matching TRBD2. The sample in question was CD4+ or CD8+ T cells sorted from blood, obtained in a trial of the OX40 agonist ivuxolimab. CDR3 amino acids: CASSELLPGGTDTQYF. DNA of the CDR3: TGTGCCAGCAGTGAATTACTACCGGGAGGAACAGATACGCAGTATTTT.